This T cell receptor (beta chain) was obtained from a study of blood T cells in healthy people across ages. Study observations and caveats: Naive T cell percentage showed a strong correlation with TCR beta diversity. There was no known CMV status for donors, so expanded clonotype changes were possibly confounded.

Combining a sample-barcoded 5' primer with a J-beta primer mix, a second PCR ran for about 6 to 11 cycles. The authors tagged each cDNA molecule using a template-switch adaptor with 12 random nucleotides. There were at least 2.5 million CDR3-containing paired-end reads obtained from each sample. TCRdb independently ran MiXCR on the 5' RACE reads; one entry per CDR3 protein. The table lists about 900,000 distinct CDR3 sequences, around 46% of them singletons. In regard to this clonotype: Its antigen is undetermined.

The germline CDR1 and CDR2 sequences are MNHEY and SVGAGI. The CDR3 sequence is 14 residues long. V was trimmed by 3 bases and J by 7 bases, leaving 13 bases between them. The sequence derives from a man aged 25 to 40 in good health. The genes are TRBV6-5 and TRBJ1-3, with D unresolved. The sample consisted of blood. This chain's CDR3 is CASSYAAGSNTIYF. CDR3 bases: TGTGCCAGCAGTTATGCGGCAGGATCGAACACCATATATTTT.